These 25 T cell receptor beta chains were all obtained from the same sample, sequenced in a study of blood T cell repertoires in COVID-19. Data came from immunoSEQ multiplex PCR; TCRdb stores just in-frame clones and leaves some out. The sample yields roughly 300,000 clones, about nine tenths seen once. The source material was PBMCs or T cells enriched from blood (not recorded which). The receptors derive from a man aged 25 to 40 who had recovered from COVID-19.

This rearrangement joins TRBV27 to TRBJ2-7; TRBD1 agrees at 12 bases. The CDR3 extends over 15 amino acids. V lost 3 bases to trimming and J lost 2 bases; unmatched junction nucleotides: 2. Germline CDR1 and CDR2: MNHEY and SMNVEV (reference sequence). The CDR3 sequence: CASSLGQGATYEQYF. The CDR3 nucleotides are TGTGCCAGCAGTTTGGGACAGGGGGCCACCTACGAGCAGTACTTC.

Concerning this clone: One junction end does not reproduce the germline sequence, and a read error may be involved. The J gene is TRBJ2-5, the V gene TRBV7-7; 8 positions agree with TRBD1. This CDR3 spans 15 amino acids. CDR1 is SSHAT and CDR2 is FNYEAQ in the germline V gene (reference sequence). This CDR3 is CASSWSNQGAETQYF. Written as DNA, the CDR3 is TGTGCTAGCAGCTGGAGCAACCAGGGGGCAGAGACCCAGTACTTC.

The genes are TRBV6-4 and TRBJ2-1; a possible D gene is TRBD2 (5 bases). Trimming removed 5 bases from V and 9 bases from J, with 14 bases in between. This CDR3 is 13 amino acids long. The V gene's germline CDR1 is MRHNA and CDR2 SNTAGT. The CDR3 bases are TGTGCCAGCAGTCGCTCCCGTGCGGGTGAGCAGTTCTTC. Amino acids: CASSRSRAGEQFF.

V is TRBV28 and J is TRBJ1-2, with D possibly being TRBD1 (6 bases). The V and J ends lost 3 bases and 4 bases respectively, with 15 bases between them. Germline V lookup: CDR1 MDHEN, CDR2 SYDVKM. The CDR3 has 15 amino acids. CDR3 in DNA: TGTGCCAGCAGTTTGGGACAAGCTACAATCTATGGCTACACCTTC. Protein product: CASSLGQATIYGYTF.

The rearrangement uses TRBV3-1 (or the pseudogene TRBV3-2) and TRBJ2-7; a weak D match, TRBD1 (6 bases). Deletions cut 3 bases from V and 0 bases from J, with 12 bases between. The length of the CDR3 is 15 residues. Germline-derived CDR1 and CDR2 are LGHDT and YNNKEL (reference sequence). The CDR3 region is CASSHSVRGSYEQYF. CDR3 in DNA: TGTGCCAGCAGCCATTCGGTCAGGGGCTCCTACGAGCAGTACTTC.

This clone came up once. The chain uses TRBV7-9 and TRBJ1-1; 9 positions agree with TRBD1. This CDR3 region has 17 residues. The germline CDR1 and CDR2 sequences are SEHNR and FQNEAQ (reference sequence). Trimming cost V 1 base and J 0 bases; bases outside gene matches: 6. Written as DNA, the CDR3 is TGTGCCAGCAGCTTAGGGGACAGGGTGGGAATGAACACTGAAGCTTTCTTT. Translated, it gives CASSLGDRVGMNTEAFF.

The chain links TRBV12-3 or TRBV12-4 to TRBJ1-1; D gene unclear. The CDR3 totals 13 residues. Trimming removed 4 bases from V and 0 bases from J, with 6 bases in between. CDR3 nucleotide sequence: TGTGCCAGCAGTTCCCCTCTGAACACTGAAGCTTTCTTT. This sequence encodes CASSSPLNTEAFF.

This clone has a single count. The rearrangement uses TRBV19 and TRBJ1-4; 9 bases line up with TRBD1. Germline-derived CDR1 and CDR2 are LNHDA and SQIVND (reference sequence). This CDR3 comprises 14 residues. The J segment lost 8 bases and the V segment lost 6 bases, leaving 7 bases of the junction unmatched. The CDR3 here is CASRMGQGTEKLFF. As DNA, the CDR3 is TGTGCCAGTAGGATGGGACAGGGTACCGAAAAACTGTTTTTT.

In regard to this clone: One end of the junction fails to match germline, which may point to a read error. V gene TRBV19 combines with J gene TRBJ1-4, with 9 bases fitting TRBD1. In germline, CDR1 is LNHDA, CDR2 SQIVND (reference sequence). This CDR3 region has 16 residues. Here the CDR3 DNA reads TGTGCCAGTAGTGCAGGGGAGACAGGGGGGAATGGAAAACTGTTTTTT. Amino acid sequence: CASSAGETGGNGKLFF.

This sequence joins TRBV2 and TRBJ1-2; D may be TRBD1 (6 bases). V gave up 5 bases and J gave up 2 bases, with 9 bases separating them. Germline V gives CDR1 SNHLY, CDR2 FYNNEI. The CDR3 covers 13 residues. This CDR3 reads CASSHGQNYGYTF. The CDR3 DNA is TGTGCCAGCAGTCATGGACAGAACTATGGCTACACCTTC. Supplemented by reference TRBV2 and TRBJ1-2, the full variable domain reads EPEVTQTPSHQVTQMGQEVILRCVPISNHLYFYWYRQILGQKVEFLVSFYNNEISEKSEIFDDQFSVERPDGSNFTLKIRSTKLEDSAMYFCASSHGQNYGYTFGSGTRLTVV.

This clone was seen a single time. The rearrangement joins TRBV19 to TRBJ2-5; D not certain. With 8 bases removed from V and 5 bases from J, the gap between germline ends came to 18 bases. The V gene's germline CDR1 is LNHDA and CDR2 SQIVND (reference sequence). The CDR3 length is 14 residues. The chain's CDR3 is CASSPRSAGETQYF. The CDR3 DNA reads TGTGCCAGTTCTCCCCGATCGGCCGGGGAGACCCAGTACTTC.

The V and J genes are TRBV29-1 and TRBJ1-2; possible D gene TRBD1, 6 bases. V was clipped by 8 bases and J by 6 bases, with 19 bases between them. In germline, CDR1 is SQVTM, CDR2 ANQGSEA. This CDR3 spans 13 amino acids. CDR3 in amino acids: CSTRQDAFDGYTF. The CDR3 nucleotides read TGCAGCACCCGACAGGACGCATTTGATGGCTACACCTTC.

The chain links TRBV29-1 to TRBJ1-1; D remains unclear. This CDR3 contains 10 residues. V was shortened by 6 bases and J by 1 base, with 3 bases between the two germline ends. Germline V gene data show CDR1 as SQVTM and CDR2 as ANQGSEA. CDR3 DNA: TGCAGCGTCGGGAACACTGAAGCTTTCTTT. Encoded protein: CSVGNTEAFF.

The chain recombines TRBV7-9 with TRBJ1-2; 7 positions match TRBD1. The CDR3 is made up of 16 amino acids. V shed 5 bases, J shed 0 bases, and the junction held 9 bases outside the gene matches. Per germline, CDR1 SEHNR and CDR2 FQNEAQ (reference sequence). CDR3 nucleotide sequence: TGTGCCAGCAGCCAAATCCCGGGACAGTCTAACTATGGCTACACCTTC. It translates to CASSQIPGQSNYGYTF.

For the CDR3, the DNA is TGTGCCAGCAGTGAAAGAGGCCGACAGGTGAAAGCTAACTATGGCTACACCTTC. Protein product: CASSERGRQVKANYGYTF. The chain combines TRBV2 with TRBJ1-2, with D maybe TRBD1 (6 bases). CDR1 and CDR2 from the germline V gene are SNHLY and FYNNEI. The CDR3 runs 18 residues. The V end lost 2 bases, the J end lost 0 bases, and 19 bases lay between the germline ends.

The CDR3: CASSSARGPRAYNEQFF. In nucleotides, the CDR3 is TGTGCCAGCAGCTCTGCCAGGGGGCCACGAGCTTACAATGAGCAGTTCTTC. The J gene is TRBJ2-1, the V gene TRBV13, with TRBD1 matching 8 bases. After removal of 4 bases from V and 4 bases from J, the junction contained 12 bases not matched to a gene. Germline loops: CDR1 PRHDT, CDR2 FYEKMQ (reference sequence). This CDR3 is built from 17 residues.

The chain combines TRBV7-8 with TRBJ2-7; D uncertain. V was trimmed by 2 bases and J by 0 bases, leaving 11 bases between them. Germline-derived CDR1 and CDR2 are SGHVS and FQNEAQ. This CDR3 is 15 amino acids long. The CDR3 DNA follows: TGTGCCAGCAGCTTAATCCAGGATGGCTCCTACGAGCAGTACTTC. It encodes CASSLIQDGSYEQYF.

The chain combines TRBV2 with TRBJ1-5; TRBD1 might be the D (6 bases). Germline V gene lookup returns CDR1 SNHLY and CDR2 FYNNEI. Trimming shortened V by 6 bases and J by 1 base, and 19 bases separated the two germline ends. CDR3 size: 17 residues. CDR3 residues: CASRPRWGPGSNQPQHF. Written as DNA, the CDR3 is TGTGCCAGCAGACCAAGATGGGGGCCAGGGAGCAATCAGCCCCAGCATTTT.

This rearrangement joins TRBV7-6 to TRBJ1-5, with TRBD1 matching 7 bases. Unmatched junction bases numbered 4, after V lost 5 bases and J lost 3 bases. Germline V CDR1 and CDR2: SGHVS, FNYEAQ. The CDR3 sequence is 14 residues long. CDR3 protein: CASSSGTVNQPQHF. The CDR3 DNA follows: TGTGCCAGCAGCAGTGGGACAGTCAATCAGCCCCAGCATTTT.

This sequence joins TRBV5-5 and TRBJ2-5; TRBD1 matches at 12 bases. With 0 bases clipped from V and 2 bases from J, the junction kept 2 bases outside the gene matches. Germline CDR1 reads SGHKS; CDR2 reads YYEKEE (reference sequence). The CDR3 sequence is 16 residues long. CDR3 protein: CASSLGDRGPQETQYF. The CDR3 DNA follows: TGTGCCAGCAGCTTGGGGGACAGGGGGCCTCAAGAGACCCAGTACTTC. Full variable domain (rest looked up from reference TRBV5-5 and TRBJ2-5): DAGVTQSPTHLIKTRGQQVTLRCSPISGHKSVSWYQQVLGQGPQFIFQYYEKEERGRGNFPDRFSARQFPNYSSELNVNALLLGDSALYLCASSLGDRGPQETQYFGPGTRLLVL.

The genes are TRBV19 and TRBJ1-4; D ambiguous. The V gene lost 3 bases and the J gene lost 8 bases, with 13 bases spanning the gap. The CDR3 covers 14 residues. From germline, CDR1 is LNHDA and CDR2 SQIVND (reference sequence). CDR3 protein: CASSMRLDFEKLFF. The CDR3, as DNA: TGTGCCAGTAGTATGCGACTGGACTTCGAAAAACTGTTTTTT.

This chain joins TRBV2 and TRBJ1-5; D possibly corresponds to TRBD1 (5 bases). V dropped 11 bases and J dropped 3 bases, with 14 bases sitting between them. Germline assignment: CDR1 SNHLY and CDR2 FYNNEI. This CDR3 is built from 13 residues. This chain's CDR3 is CAGLDSYNQPQHF. The CDR3 DNA follows: TGTGCCGGCCTCGACAGCTACAATCAGCCCCAGCATTTT.

The gene calls are TRBV3-1 (or the pseudogene TRBV3-2) and TRBJ2-1; maybe TRBD2 (7 bases). The CDR3 sequence is 12 residues long. V dropped 6 bases and J dropped 9 bases, with 12 bases sitting between them. Per germline, CDR1 LGHDT and CDR2 YNNKEL (reference sequence). In nucleotides, the CDR3 is TGTGCCAGCAGACAAAGGGGGGGTGAGCAGTTCTTC. Amino acids: CASRQRGGEQFF.

This chain links TRBV18 with TRBJ2-3; tentative D call: TRBD2 (5 bases). V was shortened by 5 bases and J by 5 bases, with 5 bases between the two germline ends. The germline V gene has CDR1 KGHSH and CDR2 LQKENI. This CDR3 has 11 amino acids. CDR3 region: CASSAGDTQYF. The CDR3 bases are TGTGCCAGCTCAGCGGGAGATACGCAGTATTTT.

The chain joins TRBV27 to TRBJ2-7; TRBD1 matches 8 bases. The CDR3 length is 15 residues. CDR1 and CDR2 (germline): MNHEY, SMNVEV (reference sequence). V dropped 3 bases and J dropped 3; count of bases not matched to a gene: 7. The CDR3: CASSFQGQGNYEQYF. The CDR3 DNA sequence: TGTGCCAGCAGTTTCCAAGGACAGGGAAACTACGAGCAGTACTTC.